These 27 T cell receptor beta chains came from one sample sequenced in a study of T cells after yellow fever vaccination. MiXCR, run by TCRdb on the 5' RACE reads, gives a single entry per CDR3 protein. The table includes about 400,000 distinct CDR3 sequences, 6.2% detected once. The material sequenced was PBMCs, taken 5 days after the yellow fever booster vaccination. Source of these receptors: a man aged 25-45 years who received the YFV17D yellow fever vaccine.

This clonotype turned up a few times. This chain links TRBV5-1 with TRBJ2-7, with 7 bases that match TRBD1. This CDR3 is built from 15 residues. The V segment lost 0 bases and the J segment 3 bases; nucleotides outside the gene matches: 6. Germline assignment: CDR1 SGHRS and CDR2 YFSETQ. Written as DNA, the CDR3 is TGCGCCAGCAGCTTGGAAACAGGGGAAGGCTACGAGCAGTACTTC. Translated, it gives CASSLETGEGYEQYF. Supplemented by reference TRBV5-1 and TRBJ2-7, the full variable domain reads KAGVTQTPRYLIKTRGQQVTLSCSPISGHRSVSWYQQTPGQGLQFLFEYFSETQRNKGNFPGRFSGRQFSNSRSEMNVSTLELGDSALYLCASSLETGEGYEQYFGPGTRLTVT.

This clonotype was counted many times. The gene calls are TRBV7-2 and TRBJ2-5; 11 nucleotides match TRBD2. V was pared by 5 bases and J by 7 bases, with 15 bases of the junction left unmatched. Germline CDR1 is SGHTA and CDR2 is FQGNSA. The CDR3 has 17 residues. The CDR3 protein is CASSPLGLAEDGRTQYF. The CDR3, as DNA: TGTGCCAGCAGCCCCCTGGGACTAGCGGAAGATGGGAGGACCCAGTACTTC.

V gene TRBV7-2 combines with J gene TRBJ2-3, with D possibly TRBD1 on 5 matching bases. The CDR3 extends over 13 amino acids. CDR1 is SGHTA, CDR2 FQGNSA, per germline. V was trimmed by 3 bases and J by 7 bases, leaving 11 bases between them. The DNA for the CDR3 is TGTGCCAGCAGCTTCTCCAGGGATTATACGCAGTATTTT. As protein: CASSFSRDYTQYF.

This clonotype has ten or more counts. CDR3 in DNA: TGTGCCAGCAGTTTCGGGCTAGAGCAGTACTTC. This gives the protein CASSFGLEQYF. The genes are TRBV27 and TRBJ2-7; the D is unclear. CDR1 and CDR2 (germline): MNHEY, SMNVEV (reference sequence). Trimming shortened V by 3 bases and J by 7 bases, and 7 bases separated the two germline ends. This CDR3 comprises 11 residues.

In its sample, this clonotype was seen a few times. This rearrangement joins TRBV5-4 to TRBJ2-3; 9 bases match TRBD1. The CDR3 spans 16 residues. Trimming took 1 base from V and 4 from J; bases not matched to a gene: 7. In germline, CDR1 is SGHNT, CDR2 YYREEE (reference sequence). The chain's CDR3 is CASSLSGTGRADTQYF. In DNA, the CDR3 is TGTGCCAGCAGCTTGAGCGGGACAGGGAGGGCAGATACGCAGTATTTT.

This rearrangement joins TRBV5-1 to TRBJ2-5; 9 bases are shared with TRBD1. The CDR3 totals 16 residues. Germline assignment: CDR1 SGHRS and CDR2 YFSETQ. The J segment lost 5 bases and the V segment lost 4 bases, leaving 12 bases of the junction unmatched. CDR3 residues: CASSSGTGIAGETQYF. The CDR3 region has the DNA TGCGCCAGCAGCAGCGGGACAGGGATTGCGGGTGAGACCCAGTACTTC.

This clonotype was observed many times. CDR3 DNA sequence: TGCGCCAGCAGCTTGGCGTCAGGAGGTGTGAACACTGAAGCTTTCTTT. This encodes CASSLASGGVNTEAFF. The chain has TRBV5-1 and TRBJ1-1; no definite D call. The V end lost 0 bases, the J end lost 0 bases, and 12 bases lay between the germline ends. Germline loops: CDR1 SGHRS, CDR2 YFSETQ. The CDR3 runs 16 residues.

This clonotype was seen more than once but under ten times. V usage is TRBV4-3 and J usage is TRBJ2-1, with 8 bases identical to TRBD1. With 3 bases clipped from V and 7 bases from J, the junction kept 5 bases outside the gene matches. CDR3 length: 14 amino acids. Per germline, CDR1 LGHNA and CDR2 YSLEER. The CDR3 DNA sequence: TGCGCCAGCAGCCAGATCAGGACAGGGAATGAGCAGTTCTTC. As protein: CASSQIRTGNEQFF.

There are many counts of this clonotype. V is TRBV5-1 and J is TRBJ2-5; no clear D gene. Trimming left V 4 bases short and J 1 base short, with 11 bases between. This CDR3 comprises 14 residues. Germline V lookup: CDR1 SGHRS, CDR2 YFSETQ. The CDR3 nucleotides read TGCGCCAGCAGCCCCGGTCCCGCCCAAGAGACCCAGTACTTC. Protein: CASSPGPAQETQYF. The full variable domain, in which reference TRBV5-1 and TRBJ2-5 provide the parts outside the CDR3, is KAGVTQTPRYLIKTRGQQVTLSCSPISGHRSVSWYQQTPGQGLQFLFEYFSETQRNKGNFPGRFSGRQFSNSRSEMNVSTLELGDSALYLCASSPGPAQETQYFGPGTRLLVL.

This clonotype was seen only a few times. The chain has TRBV14 and TRBJ2-1; D unclear. CDR3 length: 13 amino acids. Germline CDR1 SGHDN, CDR2 FVKESK. Trimming stripped 0 bases from V and 8 bases from J, with 8 bases between. CDR3 coding DNA: TGTGCCAGCAGCCAAGAAGTCCTCTATGAGCAGTTCTTC. Protein product: CASSQEVLYEQFF.

Many counts were recorded for this clonotype. The chain couples TRBV9 to TRBJ2-1; D remains ambiguous. Germline CDR1 SGDLS, CDR2 YYNGEE. The CDR3 runs to 14 residues. With 6 bases removed from V and 5 bases from J, the gap between germline ends came to 15 bases. Written as DNA, the CDR3 is TGTGCCAGCACTAGTATCGGGCTGGACAATGAGCAGTTCTTC. The encoded protein is CASTSIGLDNEQFF.

This clonotype turned up a few times. The V gene is TRBV7-7, the J gene TRBJ2-6, with 11 bases identical to TRBD2. This CDR3 contains 18 residues. V lost 1 base, J lost 0 bases, and 2 bases stayed unmatched. In germline, CDR1 is SSHAT, CDR2 FNYEAQ (reference sequence). The CDR3 loop is CASSLGLAGSSGANVLTF. The DNA of the CDR3 is TGTGCCAGCAGCTTAGGACTAGCGGGAAGCTCTGGGGCCAACGTCCTGACTTTC.

The table lists this clonotype with a few counts. The chain recombines TRBV20-1 with TRBJ2-7; D unresolved. Germline V gene data show CDR1 as DFQATT and CDR2 as SNEGSKA (reference sequence). V shed 2 bases and J shed 1 base, with 9 bases lying between them. The CDR3 is 13 amino acids. CDR3 nucleotide sequence: TGCAGTGCTAGAAAGGGTAGATCCTACGAGCAGTACTTC. Its translation is CSARKGRSYEQYF.

The sample holds many counts of this clonotype. The chain combines TRBV7-9 with TRBJ2-2, with 7 bases lining up with TRBD1. Per the germline V gene, CDR1 is SEHNR and CDR2 is FQNEAQ (reference sequence). Trimming removed 7 bases from V and 0 bases from J; junction bases left unmatched: 8. This CDR3 is built from 16 residues. The CDR3 coding sequence is TGTGCCAGCACCCCCGGAACAGGGGCGAACACCGGGGAGCTGTTTTTT. This encodes CASTPGTGANTGELFF.

This clonotype came up many times. The genes are TRBV20-1 and TRBJ2-1; D call uncertain. There are 14 residues in the CDR3. The germline V gene encodes CDR1 DFQATT and CDR2 SNEGSKA (reference sequence). Trimming cost V 3 bases and J 5 bases, with 14 bases left between them. DNA of the CDR3: TGCAGTGCTAGTCGCGGAGCGAGGAACAATGAGCAGTTCTTC. Its protein is CSASRGARNNEQFF.

This clonotype turned up a few times. The chain is built from TRBV12-3 or TRBV12-4 and TRBJ2-1; a possible D gene is TRBD1 (5 bases). CDR3 size: 14 residues. V dropped 6 bases and J dropped 5 bases, with 14 bases sitting between them. The chain's CDR3 is CASSKSQGDNEQFF. CDR3 in DNA: TGTGCCAGCAGCAAGAGCCAGGGTGACAATGAGCAGTTCTTC.

CDR3 amino acids: CASSFVLRASTDTQYF. The DNA for the CDR3 is TGTGCCAGCAGCTTTGTGTTGCGGGCGAGCACAGATACGCAGTATTTT. The chain is built from TRBV7-2 and TRBJ2-3; perhaps TRBD2 as D (5 bases). Germline V gene sequence: CDR1 SGHTA, CDR2 FQGNSA. V dropped 3 bases and J dropped 0 bases, with 13 bases sitting between them. The CDR3 runs 16 residues.

This clonotype turned up a few times. This chain connects TRBV5-4 to TRBJ2-2; 8 bases agree with TRBD2. There are 18 residues in the CDR3. Germline CDR1 and CDR2: SGHNT and YYREEE (reference sequence). V was clipped by 4 bases and J by 1 base; unmatched bases: 12. CDR3 nucleotides: TGTGCCAGCAGCGCTCCGCCGGGGCGGGAGGTGAACACCGGGGAGCTGTTTTTT. This encodes CASSAPPGREVNTGELFF. The full variable domain, its missing parts supplied by reference TRBV5-4 and TRBJ2-2, is ETGVTQSPTHLIKTRGQQVTLRCSSQSGHNTVSWYQQALGQGPQFIFQYYREEENGRGNFPPRFSGLQFPNYSSELNVNALELDDSALYLCASSAPPGREVNTGELFFGEGSRLTVL.

This clonotype was recorded a few times. The V call is TRBV3-1, the J call TRBJ2-5, with D unresolved. The V gene lost 1 base and the J gene lost 5 bases, with 5 bases spanning the gap. CDR1 is LGHDT and CDR2 is YNNKEL in the germline V gene (reference sequence). The CDR3 extends over 12 amino acids. CDR3 amino acids: CASSQVTETQYF. CDR3 in DNA: TGTGCCAGCAGCCAAGTGACCGAGACCCAGTACTTC.

This clonotype was observed a few times. J is TRBJ1-1 and V is TRBV19, with 9 bases identical to TRBD1. The CDR3 covers 15 residues. Germline trimming cut 7 bases from V and 1 base from J; bases unmatched to any gene: 7. Germline V gene data show CDR1 as LNHDA and CDR2 as SQIVND (reference sequence). CDR3 residues: CASIQTGGRNTEAFF. CDR3 nucleotides: TGTGCCAGTATCCAGACAGGGGGTCGGAACACTGAAGCTTTCTTT.

V gene TRBV6-2 or TRBV6-3 combines with J gene TRBJ2-1; 8 bases map to TRBD1. V lost 0 bases and J lost 7; bases outside the gene matches: 8. Germline V lookup: CDR1 MNHEY, CDR2 SVGEGT. This CDR3 has 16 amino acids. The CDR3 here is CASSYSRDRGKNEQFF. CDR3 nucleotides: TGTGCCAGCAGTTACTCGCGAGACAGGGGTAAGAATGAGCAGTTCTTC.

For this clonotype: An end of the junction does not agree with germline; a read error may underlie this. This rearrangement joins TRBV20-1 to TRBJ2-3, with TRBD1 as a possible D gene (6 bases). The CDR3 consists of 16 residues. The germline gives CDR1 DFQATT, CDR2 SNEGSKA (reference sequence). CDR3 nucleotides: TGCTGTGCAGCGCCAGTGGACAGCCTCGGCACAGATACGCAGTATTTT. This sequence encodes CCAAPVDSLGTDTQYF.

There are a few counts of this clonotype. The chain carries TRBV20-1 and TRBJ2-5; TRBD1 matches 7 bases. CDR3 length: 14 residues. Germline V lookup: CDR1 DFQATT, CDR2 SNEGSKA (reference sequence). The V gene end was trimmed by 5 bases and the J gene end by 5 bases; junction bases not matched to a gene: 11. CDR3 amino acids: CSAFFPVQGETQYF. As DNA, the CDR3 is TGCAGTGCTTTCTTCCCCGTACAGGGGGAGACCCAGTACTTC.

This clonotype was counted at least ten times. V usage is TRBV7-6 and J usage is TRBJ2-5, with 16 bases fitting TRBD2. The CDR3 contains 20 residues. Trimming at V came to 4 bases and at J to 5 bases, leaving 16 bases not matched to a gene. Germline V lookup: CDR1 SGHVS, CDR2 FNYEAQ. The chain's CDR3 is CASSWNRGTSGRADMETQYF. As DNA, the CDR3 is TGTGCCAGCAGCTGGAATCGAGGGACTAGCGGGAGGGCCGATATGGAGACCCAGTACTTC.

This clonotype showed up many times. V and J are TRBV5-1 and TRBJ2-5; no clear D gene. V shed 5 bases and J shed 2 bases, with 7 bases lying between them. Germline loops: CDR1 SGHRS, CDR2 YFSETQ. The CDR3 totals 12 residues. CDR3 region: CASSSGQETQYF. In DNA, the CDR3 is TGCGCCAGCAGTTCCGGGCAAGAGACCCAGTACTTC.

This clonotype was found many times. The chain combines TRBV12-3 or TRBV12-4 with TRBJ2-3; the D gene is possibly TRBD1 (6 bases). Trimming took 4 bases from V and 1 from J, leaving 9 bases between them. The CDR3 spans 14 residues. CDR3: CASSSGAGTDTQYF. CDR3 sequence (DNA): TGTGCCAGCAGTTCAGGGGCAGGCACAGATACGCAGTATTTT.

This clonotype was detected many times. CDR3 loop: CASRSNRLATREETQYF. The DNA of the CDR3 is TGCGCCAGCAGGAGTAATCGGTTGGCTACTAGGGAAGAGACCCAGTACTTC. The rearrangement uses TRBV5-1 and TRBJ2-5; D possibly corresponds to TRBD2 (5 bases). The CDR3 is 17 residues long. Trimming stripped 5 bases from V and 3 bases from J, with 23 bases between. Germline lookup yields CDR1 SGHRS and CDR2 YFSETQ.